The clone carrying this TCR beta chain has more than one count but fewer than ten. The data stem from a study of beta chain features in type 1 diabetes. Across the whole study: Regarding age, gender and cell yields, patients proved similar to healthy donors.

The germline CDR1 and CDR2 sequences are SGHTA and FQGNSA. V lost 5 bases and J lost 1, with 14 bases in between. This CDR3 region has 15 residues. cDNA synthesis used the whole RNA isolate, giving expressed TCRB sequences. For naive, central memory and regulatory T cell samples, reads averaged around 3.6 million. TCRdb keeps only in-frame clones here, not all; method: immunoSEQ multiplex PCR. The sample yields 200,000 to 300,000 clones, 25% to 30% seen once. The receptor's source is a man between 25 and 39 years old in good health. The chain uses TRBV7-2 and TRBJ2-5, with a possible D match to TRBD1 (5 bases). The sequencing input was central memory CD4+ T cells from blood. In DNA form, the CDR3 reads TGTGCCAGCAGCCCTCTCCAGGGCCCCCAAGAGACCCAGTACTTC. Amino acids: CASSPLQGPQETQYF.